The 18 T cell receptor beta chains reported below all come from one sample, sequenced in a study of T cells in Graves' hyperthyroidism and ophthalmopathy. RNA transcripts yielded amplified TCR beta CDR3 regions. First-round RT-PCR with HTBI primers amplified the TCR CDR3 region. Each CDR3 protein gets one entry after TCRdb re-called the multiplex PCR reads with MiXCR. The sample has about 640,000 distinct CDR3 sequences; less than 25% are singletons. Sequenced material: blood. These receptors originate from a man aged 25 to 40 with Graves' ophthalmopathy.

The V call is TRBV28, the J call TRBJ1-1; no reliable D call. This CDR3 contains 12 residues. The germline V gene has CDR1 MDHEN and CDR2 SYDVKM. Trimming removed 5 bases at V and 4 bases at J, with 8 bases between. CDR3 region: CASSETVTEAFF. DNA for the CDR3: TGTGCCAGCAGTGAAACAGTCACTGAAGCTTTCTTT.

This clonotype appeared once. One end of the junction is discordant with germline, which a read error may explain. The chain couples TRBV5-1 to TRBJ2-3; 8 nucleotides align to TRBD1. Looked up from germline, CDR1 is SGHRS and CDR2 is YFSETQ. The CDR3 runs to 15 residues. The CDR3 DNA follows: TGCCCCAGCAGCAGAGGGACAGGAGACACAGATACGCAGTATTTT. This encodes CPSSRGTGDTDTQYF.

Here the CDR3 DNA reads TGTGCCAGCAGCTTAGTGGGTCGGACAAGCTCCTACAATGAGCAGTTCTTC. This encodes CASSLVGRTSSYNEQFF. J is TRBJ2-1 and V is TRBV7-8, with a possible D match to TRBD1 (5 bases). V lost 1 base to trimming and J lost 0 bases, with 13 bases between them. CDR1 and CDR2 from the germline V gene are SGHVS and FQNEAQ. This CDR3 contains 17 residues.

The rearrangement links TRBV12-3 or TRBV12-4 to TRBJ1-5; TRBD1 is a possible D gene (5 bases). The CDR3 is made up of 15 amino acids. The germline V and J ends were trimmed by 4 bases and 4 bases, with 14 bases remaining between them. The CDR3 reads CASSYAGQSNQPQHF. The CDR3 DNA follows: TGTGCCAGCAGTTACGCAGGGCAATCAAATCAGCCCCAGCATTTT.

This clonotype was recorded many times. The chain has TRBV7-2 and TRBJ2-3; D ambiguous. CDR1 and CDR2 (germline): SGHTA, FQGNSA. The CDR3 runs to 20 residues. V was pared by 5 bases and J by 1 base, with 28 bases between. The CDR3 spells CASSPPIRNDLSRGTDTQYF. The CDR3 nucleotides read TGTGCCAGCAGCCCGCCCATACGGAATGACTTGTCTCGAGGCACAGATACGCAGTATTTT.

This clonotype was seen more than once but under ten times. The V gene is TRBV4-3, the J gene TRBJ1-5; D remains ambiguous. The V gene lost 3 bases and the J gene lost 1 base, with 7 bases spanning the gap. Germline CDR1 reads LGHNA; CDR2 reads YSLEER. CDR3 length equals 14 residues. The CDR3 region has the DNA TGCGCCAGCAGCCAGGGCAGGAGCAATCAGCCCCAGCATTTT. It is translated as CASSQGRSNQPQHF.

The J gene is TRBJ1-3, the V gene TRBV7-2; D remains unclear. Germline values: CDR1 SGHTA, CDR2 FQGNSA. This CDR3 spans 15 amino acids. V was trimmed by 5 bases and J by 0 bases, leaving 11 bases between them. In DNA, the CDR3 is TGTGCCAGCAGCCACGGACTCAGCTCTGGAAACACCATATATTTT. Translating gives CASSHGLSSGNTIYF.

This clonotype turned up a few times. Mismatch with germline at one junction end may stem from a read error. The gene calls are TRBV10-3 and TRBJ2-7; no definite D call. There are 12 residues in the CDR3. Germline-derived CDR1 and CDR2 are ENHRY and SYGVKD. CDR3 amino acids: CVISENSYEQYF. CDR3 in DNA: TGTGTCATCAGTGAGAACTCCTACGAGCAGTACTTC.

This clonotype was found many times. The V call is TRBV4-1, the J call TRBJ1-5; D unclear. This CDR3 comprises 15 residues. CDR1 is MGHRA and CDR2 is YSYEKL in the germline V gene. The V and J ends lost 0 bases and 4 bases respectively, with 10 bases between them. The CDR3 is CASSQDGQVNQPQHF. In DNA, the CDR3 is TGCGCCAGCAGCCAAGATGGGCAGGTGAATCAGCCCCAGCATTTT.

This chain connects TRBV30 to TRBJ2-5, with D tentatively TRBD1 (6 bases). The CDR3 spans 19 residues. Trimming shortened V by 1 base and J by 2 bases, and 26 bases separated the two germline ends. CDR1 GTSNPN and CDR2 SVGIG come from the germline V gene (reference sequence). The CDR3 spells CAWSALFTTGHMVQETQYF. The CDR3 region has the DNA TGTGCCTGGAGTGCCCTATTTACTACGGGACATATGGTTCAAGAGACCCAGTACTTC.

V usage is TRBV9 and J usage is TRBJ2-5; perhaps TRBD2 as D (6 bases). CDR3 length: 15 residues. Per the germline V gene, CDR1 is SGDLS and CDR2 is YYNGEE. V was cut by 0 bases and J by 5 bases, with 14 bases left in between. The CDR3 region has the DNA TGTGCCAGCAGCGTAGCGGAGGGTTGGCGTGAGACCCAGTACTTC. It encodes CASSVAEGWRETQYF.

This clonotype was observed at least ten times. The rearrangement joins TRBV6-1 to TRBJ1-1; the D gene is possibly TRBD1 (5 bases). The germline gives CDR1 MNHNS, CDR2 SASEGT. The CDR3 covers 13 residues. The V gene lost 6 bases and the J gene lost 2 bases, with 10 bases spanning the gap. CDR3 loop: CASSSGTNTEAFF. CDR3 sequence (DNA): TGTGCCAGCAGCTCCGGGACCAACACTGAAGCTTTCTTT.

This clonotype was observed at least ten times. V gene TRBV3-1 combines with J gene TRBJ2-7, with D perhaps TRBD1 (5 bases). CDR1 is LGHDT, CDR2 YNNKEL, per germline (reference sequence). Trimming stripped 0 bases from V and 2 bases from J, with 11 bases between. CDR3 length: 15 residues. The CDR3 sequence is CASSQEGVFAYEQYF. The DNA of the CDR3 is TGTGCCAGCAGCCAAGAAGGGGTCTTCGCCTACGAGCAGTACTTC.

This clonotype was seen a few times. This rearrangement joins TRBV30 to TRBJ2-5; D remains ambiguous. This CDR3 is built from 12 residues. Germline V CDR1 and CDR2: GTSNPN, SVGIG (reference sequence). V was cut by 5 bases and J by 5 bases, with 12 bases left in between. CDR3 nucleotide sequence: TGTGCCTGGTCGCCCGGGCCCGAGACCCAGTACTTC. Amino acids: CAWSPGPETQYF.

This clonotype has more than one count but fewer than ten. The rearrangement links TRBV3-1 to TRBJ2-3; 8 nucleotides agree with TRBD2. Germline V gives CDR1 LGHDT, CDR2 YNNKEL (reference sequence). Losses at the gene ends were 1 base for V and 6 bases for J; bases not matched to a gene: 12. The CDR3 sequence is 17 residues long. In nucleotides, the CDR3 is TGTGCCAGCAGCCAAGCTCGAGCGGGAGTGGGTAGGGATACGCAGTATTTT. It is translated as CASSQARAGVGRDTQYF.

The chain couples TRBV28 to TRBJ2-7, with 8 positions matching TRBD1. Trimming took 5 bases from V and 6 from J; bases not matched to a gene: 6. This CDR3 is built from 13 residues. CDR1 MDHEN and CDR2 SYDVKM come from the germline V gene. CDR3 sequence (DNA): TGTGCCAGCAGTGGGACAGGTATAGGCGAGCAGTACTTC. Encoded protein: CASSGTGIGEQYF.

In its sample, this clonotype was seen a few times. This rearrangement joins TRBV6-2 or TRBV6-3 to TRBJ2-7; 9 bases are a match to TRBD1. The ends lost 5 bases at V and 1 base at J; junction bases unmatched: 6. The CDR3 length is 15 residues. Germline assignment: CDR1 MNHEY and CDR2 SVGEGT. CDR3 coding DNA: TGTGCCAGCAGTACAGGGGGCGCAAGATCCTACGAGCAGTACTTC. Residues: CASSTGGARSYEQYF.

About this clonotype: A single base separates this from a much larger clone, so it may be a read error. This chain links TRBV5-4 with TRBJ2-1; D is unclear. V lost 6 bases to trimming and J lost 7 bases, with 8 bases between them. Germline-derived CDR1 and CDR2 are SGHNT and YYREEE (reference sequence). This CDR3 is 11 amino acids long. The CDR3 DNA is TGTGCCAGCACCTTTGGGAATGAGCAGTTCTTC. Amino acids: CASTFGNEQFF. Filled out from reference TRBV5-4 and TRBJ2-1, the complete variable domain reads ETGVTQSPTHLIKTRGQQVTLRCSSQSGHNTVSWYQQALGQGPQFIFQYYREEENGRGNFPPRFSGLQFPNYSSELNVNALELDDSALYLCASTFGNEQFFGPGTRLTVL.